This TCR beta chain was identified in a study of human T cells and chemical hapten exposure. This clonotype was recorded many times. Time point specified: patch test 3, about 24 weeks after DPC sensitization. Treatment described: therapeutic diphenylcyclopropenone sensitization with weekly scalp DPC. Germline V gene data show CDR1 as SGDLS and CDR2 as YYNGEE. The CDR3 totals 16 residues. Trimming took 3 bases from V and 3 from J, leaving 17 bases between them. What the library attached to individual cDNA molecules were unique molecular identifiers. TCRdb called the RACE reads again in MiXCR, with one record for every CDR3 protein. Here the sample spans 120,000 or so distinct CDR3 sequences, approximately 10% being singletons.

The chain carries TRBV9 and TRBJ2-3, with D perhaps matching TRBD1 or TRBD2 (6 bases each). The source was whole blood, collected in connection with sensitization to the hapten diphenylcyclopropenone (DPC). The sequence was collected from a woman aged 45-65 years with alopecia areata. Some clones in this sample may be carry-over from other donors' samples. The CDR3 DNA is TGTGCCAGCAGCGAGGGGGGCACCGCTGCAACAGATACGCAGTATTTT. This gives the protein CASSEGGTAATDTQYF. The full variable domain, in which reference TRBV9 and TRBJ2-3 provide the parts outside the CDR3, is DSGVTQTPKHLITATGQRVTLRCSPRSGDLSVYWYQQSLDQGLQFLIQYYNGEERAKGNILERFSAQQFPDLHSELNLSSLELGDSALYFCASSEGGTAATDTQYFGPGTRLTVL.